This T cell receptor (beta chain) was recorded in a study of shared clonotypes between healthy human individuals. Looking at the study overall: Plates per donor: three CD4 naive, three CD4 memory, two CD8 naive, one CD8 memory.

This CDR3 has 16 residues. V was cut by 3 bases and J by 0 bases, with 12 bases left in between. CDR1 SNHLY and CDR2 FYNNEI come from the germline V gene. Worth noting for this clone: The target antigen is unknown.

General study findings and limits: The diversity represented, both genetic and in exposure history, was limited by few donors.

In the naive CD8 group, cells lacked CD45RO and were positively selected for CCR7, so terminally differentiated effector memory CD45RA+ cells were left out. Deep-level assay runs were performed. Some clones are missing from TCRdb's copy, which holds only in-frame ones; the method was immunoSEQ multiplex PCR. The sample records hundreds of thousands of clones, roughly 92% being singletons. The chain employs TRBV2 and TRBJ1-3; the D is unclear. This TCR was sampled from a man in his thirties or forties in good health. The specimen sequenced was naive CD8+ T cells sorted from blood. CDR3 protein: CASSDGFRVSGNTIYF. The CDR3 DNA sequence: TGTGCCAGCAGTGATGGGTTTAGGGTCTCTGGAAACACCATATATTTT.